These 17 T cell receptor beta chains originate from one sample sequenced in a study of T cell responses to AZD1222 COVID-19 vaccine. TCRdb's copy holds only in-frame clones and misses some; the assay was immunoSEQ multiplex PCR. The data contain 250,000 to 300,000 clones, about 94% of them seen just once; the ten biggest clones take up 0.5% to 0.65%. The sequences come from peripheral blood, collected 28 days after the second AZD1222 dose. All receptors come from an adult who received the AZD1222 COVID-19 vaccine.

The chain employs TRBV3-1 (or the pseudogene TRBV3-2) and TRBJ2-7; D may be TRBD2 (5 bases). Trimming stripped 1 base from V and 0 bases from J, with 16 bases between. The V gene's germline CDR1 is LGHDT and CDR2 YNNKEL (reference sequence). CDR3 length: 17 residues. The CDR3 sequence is CASSQGGRVKPSYEQYF. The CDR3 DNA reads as TGTGCCAGCAGCCAAGGAGGGCGCGTCAAGCCCTCCTACGAGCAGTACTTC.

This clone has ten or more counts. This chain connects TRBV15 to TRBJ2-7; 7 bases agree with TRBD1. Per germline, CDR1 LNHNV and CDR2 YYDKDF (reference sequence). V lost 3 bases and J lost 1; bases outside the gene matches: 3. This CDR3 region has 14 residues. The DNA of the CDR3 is TGTGCCACCAGCAGGCGACAGGGTTCCTACGAGCAGTACTTC. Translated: CATSRRQGSYEQYF.

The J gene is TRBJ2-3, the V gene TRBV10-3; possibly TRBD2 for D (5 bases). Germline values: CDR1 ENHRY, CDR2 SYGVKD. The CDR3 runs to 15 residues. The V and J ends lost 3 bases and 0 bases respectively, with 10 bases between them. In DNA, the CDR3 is TGTGCCATCAGTGAATCCCGGGGAAGCACAGATACGCAGTATTTT. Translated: CAISESRGSTDTQYF.

In nucleotides, the CDR3 is TGTGCCATCAGGAAAGGACAGGCGGAGGGTGAAAAACTGTTTTTT. Amino acid sequence: CAIRKGQAEGEKLFF. The J gene is TRBJ1-4, the V gene TRBV10-3; TRBD1 matches 7 bases. V shed 6 bases and J 7 bases; nucleotides not matched to a gene: 11. Germline V gene lookup returns CDR1 ENHRY and CDR2 SYGVKD. CDR3 length: 15 amino acids.

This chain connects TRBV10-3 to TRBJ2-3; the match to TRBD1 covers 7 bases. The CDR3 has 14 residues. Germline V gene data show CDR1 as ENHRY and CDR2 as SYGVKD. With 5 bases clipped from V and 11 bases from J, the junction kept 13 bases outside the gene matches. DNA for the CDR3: TGTGCCATCAGTCCACCGGGACAGAGGGACGGGCAGTATTTT. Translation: CAISPPGQRDGQYF.

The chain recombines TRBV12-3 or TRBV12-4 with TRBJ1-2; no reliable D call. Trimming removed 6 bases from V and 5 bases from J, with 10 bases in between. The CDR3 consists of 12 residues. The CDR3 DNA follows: TGTGCCAGCAGCTCCCGGGGTTATGGCTACACCTTC. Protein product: CASSSRGYGYTF.

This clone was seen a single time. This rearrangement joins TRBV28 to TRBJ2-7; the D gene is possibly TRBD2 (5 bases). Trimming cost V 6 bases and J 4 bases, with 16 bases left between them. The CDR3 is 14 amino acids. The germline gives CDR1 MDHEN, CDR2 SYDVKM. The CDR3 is CASSIPGILYEQYF. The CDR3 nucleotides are TGTGCCAGCAGCATACCCGGGATACTGTACGAGCAGTACTTC.

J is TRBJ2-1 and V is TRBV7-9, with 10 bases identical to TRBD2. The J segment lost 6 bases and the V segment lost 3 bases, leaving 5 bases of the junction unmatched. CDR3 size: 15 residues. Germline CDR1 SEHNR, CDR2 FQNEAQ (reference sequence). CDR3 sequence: CASSLPSGGVNEQFF. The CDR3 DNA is TGTGCCAGCAGCTTGCCTAGCGGGGGTGTCAATGAGCAGTTCTTC.

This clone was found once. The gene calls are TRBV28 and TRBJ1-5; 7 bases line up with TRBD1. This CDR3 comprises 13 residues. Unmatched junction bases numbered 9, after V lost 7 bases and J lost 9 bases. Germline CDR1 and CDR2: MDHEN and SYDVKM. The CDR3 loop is CASTDRETGPQHF. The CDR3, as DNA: TGTGCCAGCACCGACAGGGAGACAGGGCCCCAGCATTTT. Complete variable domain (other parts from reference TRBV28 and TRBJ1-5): DVKVTQSSRYLVKRTGEKVFLECVQDMDHENMFWYRQDPGLGLRLIYFSYDVKMKEKGDIPEGYSVSREKKERFSLILESASTNQTSMYLCASTDRETGPQHFGDGTRLSIL.

CDR3 residues: CASRIDAADTQYF. The CDR3 nucleotides are TGTGCCAGCAGGATCGACGCGGCGGATACGCAGTATTTT. V usage is TRBV5-8 and J usage is TRBJ2-3; no clear D. CDR3 length: 13 residues. V lost 5 bases, J lost 6 bases, and 13 bases lay in between. The germline CDR1 and CDR2 sequences are SGHTS and YDEGEE.

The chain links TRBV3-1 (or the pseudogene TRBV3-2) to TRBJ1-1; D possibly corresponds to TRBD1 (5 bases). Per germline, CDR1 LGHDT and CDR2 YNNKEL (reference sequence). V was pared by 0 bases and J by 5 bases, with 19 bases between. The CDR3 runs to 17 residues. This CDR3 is CASSQEKRTRAFTEAFF. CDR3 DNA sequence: TGTGCCAGCAGCCAAGAAAAAAGGACACGGGCATTTACTGAAGCTTTCTTT.

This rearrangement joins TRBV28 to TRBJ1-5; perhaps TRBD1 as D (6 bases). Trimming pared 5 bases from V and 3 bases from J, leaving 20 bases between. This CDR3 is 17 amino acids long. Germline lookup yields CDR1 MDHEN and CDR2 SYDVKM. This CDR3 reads CASSTRGQGPDNQPQHF. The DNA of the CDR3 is TGTGCCAGCAGTACCCGGGGGCAGGGCCCTGACAATCAGCCCCAGCATTTT.

The CDR3 DNA follows: TGTGCCAGCAGCTTAGAGTATGGGAACTATGGCTACACCTTC. It is translated as CASSLEYGNYGYTF. This chain uses TRBV7-2 with TRBJ1-2; D not certain. CDR3 length: 14 residues. Germline V lookup: CDR1 SGHTA, CDR2 FQGNSA. V was trimmed by 1 base and J by 2 bases, leaving 8 bases between them.

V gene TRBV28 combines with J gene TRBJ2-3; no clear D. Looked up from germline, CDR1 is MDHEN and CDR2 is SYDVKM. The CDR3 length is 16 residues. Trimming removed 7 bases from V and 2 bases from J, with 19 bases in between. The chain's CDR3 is CASTEFAGSTTDTQYF. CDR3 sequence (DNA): TGTGCCAGCACCGAATTCGCCGGGTCCACCACAGATACGCAGTATTTT.

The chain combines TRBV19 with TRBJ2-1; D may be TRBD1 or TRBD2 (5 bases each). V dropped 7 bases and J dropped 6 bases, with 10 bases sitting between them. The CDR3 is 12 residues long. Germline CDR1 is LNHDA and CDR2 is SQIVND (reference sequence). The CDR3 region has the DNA TGTGCCAGTATGACGGGGCTCAATGAGCAGTTCTTC. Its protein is CASMTGLNEQFF.

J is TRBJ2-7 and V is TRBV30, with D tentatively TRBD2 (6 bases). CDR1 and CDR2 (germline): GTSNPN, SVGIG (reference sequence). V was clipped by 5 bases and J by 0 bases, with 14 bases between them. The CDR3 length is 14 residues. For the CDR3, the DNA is TGTGCCTGGTCCCGGGACTGGAGCTCCTACGAGCAGTACTTC. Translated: CAWSRDWSSYEQYF.

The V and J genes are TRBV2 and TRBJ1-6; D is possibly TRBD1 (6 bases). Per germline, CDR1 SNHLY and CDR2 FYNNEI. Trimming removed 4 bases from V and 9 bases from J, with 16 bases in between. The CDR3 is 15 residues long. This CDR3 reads CASSGGGRGSSPLHF. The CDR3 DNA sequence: TGTGCCAGCAGTGGGGGGGGCAGAGGCAGTTCACCCCTCCACTTT.